This T cell receptor (beta chain) was captured by sequencing in a study of CD8 T cells in Susac syndrome. The authors reverse transcribed about 0.5 to 1 ug RNA with random hexamers. TCRdb redid the calling of the immunoSEQ multiplex PCR reads with MiXCR, one entry per CDR3 protein. Of a few hundred thousand distinct CDR3 sequences in the sample, roughly 93% were seen once. The ends were cut back, 5 bases at V and 7 bases at J, with 9 bases in the middle. This CDR3 has 12 residues. While CD8+ and CD4+ T cells were isolated negatively, TEMRA cells were enriched by FACS. The receptor was isolated from a human donor with Susac syndrome. Sequenced: CD4+ T cells from PBMCs. This chain joins TRBV12-3 or TRBV12-4 and TRBJ1-5; D remains unclear. This chain's CDR3 is CASSLPTQPQHF. Written as DNA, the CDR3 is TGTGCCAGCAGTCTACCTACGCAGCCCCAGCATTTT.